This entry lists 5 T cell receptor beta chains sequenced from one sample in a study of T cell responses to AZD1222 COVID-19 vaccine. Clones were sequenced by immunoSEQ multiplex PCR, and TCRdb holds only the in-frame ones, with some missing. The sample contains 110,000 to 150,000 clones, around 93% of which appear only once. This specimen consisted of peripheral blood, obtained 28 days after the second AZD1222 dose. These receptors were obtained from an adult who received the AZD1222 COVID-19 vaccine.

The CDR3 coding sequence is TGCAGCGTTGTCCTACCCTATGGGGCTTGGAATGAGCAGTTCTTC. Residues: CSVVLPYGAWNEQFF. The J gene is TRBJ2-1, the V gene TRBV29-1, with D possibly matching TRBD1 (5 bases). CDR3 size: 15 residues. The germline CDR1 and CDR2 sequences are SQVTM and ANQGSEA. The germline V and J ends were trimmed by 4 bases and 7 bases, with 20 bases remaining between them.

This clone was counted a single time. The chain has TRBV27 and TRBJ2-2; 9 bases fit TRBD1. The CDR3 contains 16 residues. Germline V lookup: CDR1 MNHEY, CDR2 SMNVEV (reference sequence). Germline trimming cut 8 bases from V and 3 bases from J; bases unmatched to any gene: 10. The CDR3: CASRDREGLDTGELFF. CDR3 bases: TGTGCCAGCCGGGACAGGGAAGGACTTGACACCGGGGAGCTGTTTTTT.

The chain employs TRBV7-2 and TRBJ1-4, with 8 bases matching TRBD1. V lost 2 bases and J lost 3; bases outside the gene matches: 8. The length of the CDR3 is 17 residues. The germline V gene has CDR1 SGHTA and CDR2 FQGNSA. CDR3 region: CASSLYGRGRANEKLFF. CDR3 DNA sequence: TGTGCCAGCAGCTTATACGGCAGGGGGCGGGCTAATGAAAAACTGTTTTTT.

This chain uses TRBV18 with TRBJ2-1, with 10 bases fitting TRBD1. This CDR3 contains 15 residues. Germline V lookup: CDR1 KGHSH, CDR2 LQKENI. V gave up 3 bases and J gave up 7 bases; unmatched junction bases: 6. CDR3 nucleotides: TGTGCCAGCTCACCGCGGACAGGGGGACGAAATGAGCAGTTCTTC. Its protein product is CASSPRTGGRNEQFF.

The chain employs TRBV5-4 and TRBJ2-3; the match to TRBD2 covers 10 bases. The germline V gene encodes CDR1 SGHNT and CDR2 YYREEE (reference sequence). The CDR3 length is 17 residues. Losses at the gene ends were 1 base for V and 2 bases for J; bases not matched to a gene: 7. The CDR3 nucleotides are TGTGCCAGCAGCTTGCGGCTAGCGGGAGTAAACACAGATACGCAGTATTTT. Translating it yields CASSLRLAGVNTDTQYF.